This T cell receptor beta chain was sequenced during a study of fetal regulatory T cell absence and autoimmunity (dated by TCRdb to between 2016 and 2019). Notes on the research overall: Exocrine pancreas autoimmunity was seen in the IPEX patients without clinical diabetes.

The DNeasy Blood and Tissue Kit was used to extract roughly 2-3.1 ug of genomic DNA from umbilical cord blood or frozen pancreas. CDR3 length: 12 amino acids, cysteine to phenylalanine. The kept DNA is CDR3 alone, 36 bases in frame from the first base. V loses 3 bases of germline sequence and J loses 2 bases, and the interval between the two ends is 6 bases. Sequences GTSNPN (CDR1) and SVGIG (CDR2) are obtained from the germline V gene (reference sequence). On the immunoSEQ human TCRbeta survey platform, a two-step multiplex PCR amplified and barcoded the TCRbeta CDR3 regions. Libraries were sequenced on Illumina instruments, with IgH sequenced in parallel from the same samples. The paper's processing steps were these. To remove PCR and sequencing errors, raw reads were filtered against IMGT V, D, J definitions and grouped with a nearest-neighbor algorithm. Clones were defined by identical nucleotide sequence; differential abundance between tissues used per-clone Fisher exact tests with pFDR threshold p<0.01. Clones whose frequencies were too low for statistical inference were excluded by a minimum inclusion filter of 10 in either sample. The immunoSEQ Analyzer was used for pairwise clonal comparisons, and IMGT tools were used to assess gene family usage. This immuneACCESS table, as held by TCRdb, lists in-frame sequences with V and J called but not all clones. Of the missing ones, under half trace to an unresolved V gene in checked studies; the others have no known cause. From that table come the V and J calls and clone size; the DNA was used to work out D and trimming. The sample includes about 50,000 clones, with around 85% observed a single time. The ten largest clones capture 0.41% of the sample.

The paper as a whole reports these results and caveats: The TCR compartment showed significant oligoclonal enrichment in pancreas versus cord blood, with some top clones over 85-fold enriched. The oligoclonal enrichment was taken as support for antigen-driven autoimmunity in the pancreas before birth in IPEX syndrome. Cord blood and pancreas had broadly similar TRB gene family usage, which resembled published neonatal and adult repertoires.

On this clone: Its cognate antigen has yet to be identified. Base qualities are missing; no much larger clone stands one base away.

The chain couples TRBV30 to TRBJ2-3, with a weak D call of TRBD1 (5 bases match). The source is a newborn boy with IPEX syndrome. Sequencing input: cord blood. The sequence in DNA is TGTGCCTGGAGGGACAACACAGATACGCAGTATTTT. It translates as CAWRDNTDTQYF.